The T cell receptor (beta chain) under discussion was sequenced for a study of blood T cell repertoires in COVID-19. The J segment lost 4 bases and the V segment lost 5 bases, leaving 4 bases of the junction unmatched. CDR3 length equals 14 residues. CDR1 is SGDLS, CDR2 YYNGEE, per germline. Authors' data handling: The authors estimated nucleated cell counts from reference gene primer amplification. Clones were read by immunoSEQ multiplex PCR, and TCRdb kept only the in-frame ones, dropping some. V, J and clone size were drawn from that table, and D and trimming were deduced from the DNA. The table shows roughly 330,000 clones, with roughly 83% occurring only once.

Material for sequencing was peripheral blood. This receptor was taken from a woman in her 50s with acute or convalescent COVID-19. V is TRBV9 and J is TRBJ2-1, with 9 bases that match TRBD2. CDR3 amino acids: CASRGSGRYNEQFF. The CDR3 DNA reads TGTGCCAGCAGGGGGAGCGGGAGGTACAATGAGCAGTTCTTC.